Listed below are T cell receptor beta chains from one sample, sequenced in a study of patients and donors after allogeneic stem cell transplantation. Each CDR3 protein gets one entry after TCRdb re-called the RT-PCR reads with MiXCR. The table records some 880,000 distinct CDR3 sequences, more than 15% of them present only once. The sequenced sample consisted of blood, either unsorted or a sorted T cell fraction (not recorded which). All receptors come from a human donor who was either an allogeneic HSCT recipient or a stem cell or donor lymphocyte infusion donor (not recorded which). It is not recorded whose cells these are; they may come from a transplant donor. Both conserved end residues are part of each CDR3. D genes are given only for firm matches. Not every row has a clone size; where given, it reads once, few, many or a size class.

>TRBJ1-2|-|14|TRBV7-2|few
TGTGCCAGCAGCTTAGCGGCAGGGGTTTATGGCTACACCTTC
CASSLAAGVYGYTF
>TRBJ1-4|-|15|TRBV12-3/TRBV12-4|few
TGTGCCAGCAGTCCCCAACTAGCCGGGTTCGAAAAACTGTTTTTT
CASSPQLAGFEKLFF
>TRBJ1-1|-|14|TRBV10-3|few
TGTGCCATCATAAGGGACACTGAGAACACTGAAGCTTTCTTT
CAIIRDTENTEAFF
>TRBJ1-1|TRBD1|13|TRBV24-1|-
TGTGCCACCAGAATACAGGGGGACACTGAAGCTTTCTTT
CATRIQGDTEAFF
>TRBJ2-2|TRBD1|16|TRBV24-1|-
TGTGCCACCAGTGATCCCGGGACAGCCGGGTCCGGGGAGCTGTTTTTT
CATSDPGTAGSGELFF
>TRBJ2-5|TRBD1|15|TRBV7-8|-
TGTGCCAGCAGTTTTGACAGGGAGACCCAAGAGACCCAGTACTTC
CASSFDRETQETQYF
>TRBJ2-3|-|11|TRBV12-3/TRBV12-4|few
TGTGCCAGCAACTACGGCGGTACGCAGTATTTT
CASNYGGTQYF
>TRBJ2-7|TRBD1|13|TRBV11-2|-
TGTGCCAGCAGCACGGGACAGACTTACGAGCAGTACTTC
CASSTGQTYEQYF
>TRBJ1-4|-|13|TRBV5-6|-
TGTGCCAGCAGCTTAGAAAATGGAGAAAAACTGTTTTTT
CASSLENGEKLFF
>TRBJ2-3|-|13|TRBV27|-
TGTGCCAGCAGTTTACCCCTTTTTGATACGCAGTATTTT
CASSLPLFDTQYF
>TRBJ2-3|-|14|TRBV20-1|few
TGCAGTGCTAGGGACCTTAGGCGTGCAGATACGCAGTATTTT
CSARDLRRADTQYF
>TRBJ1-1|TRBD1|12|TRBV12-3/TRBV12-4|few
TGTGCCAGCAGTCCTACAGGGGGAGAGGCTTTCTTT
CASSPTGGEAFF
>TRBJ2-1|TRBD2|16|TRBV13|few
TGTGCCAGCAGCTTCCACGGACTACCGGGGGGCAATGAGCAGTTCTTC
CASSFHGLPGGNEQFF
>TRBJ2-1|-|15|TRBV3-1|few
TGTGCCAGCAGCCAAGATAGGGACTTCTACAATGAGCAGTTCTTC
CASSQDRDFYNEQFF
>TRBJ1-2|TRBD1|15|TRBV11-3|few
TGTGCCAGCAGCTCGCGGACAGGGGGCATGAGAGGCTACACCTTC
CASSSRTGGMRGYTF
>TRBJ2-1|-|14|TRBV12-3/TRBV12-4|few
TGTGCCAGCAGTCTAAACGGACTGGCGTCTGAGCAGTTCTTC
CASSLNGLASEQFF
>TRBJ2-1|-|12|TRBV15|few
TGTGCCACCAGCCCCGACTACAATGAGCAGTTCTTC
CATSPDYNEQFF
>TRBJ2-1|-|12|TRBV12-3/TRBV12-4|few
TGTGCCAGCAGAACAAGTCGTCAGGTTCAGTTCTTC
CASRTSRQVQFF
>TRBJ1-6|TRBD1|15|TRBV15|few
TGTGCCACCAGCAGAGATCCAGGGGGCGGGTCACCCCTCCACTTT
CATSRDPGGGSPLHF
>TRBJ2-5|-|15|TRBV25-1|-
TGTGCCAGCAGTAAGGCCGGGAGAGGGCAAGAGACCCAGTACTTC
CASSKAGRGQETQYF
>TRBJ2-5|-|15|TRBV5-1|many
TGCGCCAGCAGCTTGCCGGGGGACGGTCAACAGACCCAGTACTTC
CASSLPGDGQQTQYF
>TRBJ2-7|TRBD2|15|TRBV7-8|-
TGTGCCAGCAGCGGCCGGACTAGCGGGACCCACGAGCAGTACTTC
CASSGRTSGTHEQYF
>TRBJ2-1|-|16|TRBV27|few
TGTGCCAGCAGTTTAATAAAAGCGGGCTCCTACAATGAGCAGTTCTTC
CASSLIKAGSYNEQFF
>TRBJ2-7|TRBD1|16|TRBV20-1|few
TGCAGTGCCACCGACCGGCGGGGACAGGGGGTGTTCGAGCAGTACTTC
CSATDRRGQGVFEQYF
>TRBJ2-1|-|16|TRBV9|-
TGTGCCAGCAGCCCTGATTCTAGCCCCCTCCGGGGGGAGCAGTTCTTC
CASSPDSSPLRGEQFF
>TRBJ1-5|-|14|TRBV21-1|-
TGTGCCAGCAGCAATTCCAGGTTGGGTCAGCCCCAGCATTTT
CASSNSRLGQPQHF
>TRBJ1-2|-|12|TRBV12-3/TRBV12-4|-
TGTGCCAGCAGCTTACAGGCCTATGGCTACACCTTC
CASSLQAYGYTF
>TRBJ1-1|TRBD1|15|TRBV20-1|few
TGCAGTGCTAGAAATTCTCGACAGGGGAACACTGAAGCTTTCTTT
CSARNSRQGNTEAFF
>TRBJ2-5|TRBD2|17|TRBV6-5|-
TGTGCCAGCAGTTTCTACCCGGGACTAGCGGGTGGAGAGACCCAGTACTTC
CASSFYPGLAGGETQYF
>TRBJ2-1|TRBD2|17|TRBV30|-
TGTGCCTGGAGTGTAATGAGGACTAGCGGGATCTACAATGAGCAGTTCTTC
CAWSVMRTSGIYNEQFF
>TRBJ2-3|-|14|TRBV29-1|many
TGCAGCGTTTCTCAGCGGGTTCGCACAGATACGCAGTATTTT
CSVSQRVRTDTQYF
>TRBJ1-6|-|15|TRBV12-3/TRBV12-4|-
TGTGCCAGCAGATTAGGGACTACCTATAATTCACCCCTCCACTTT
CASRLGTTYNSPLHF
>TRBJ1-3|-|16|TRBV18|few
TGTGCCAGCTCCGCCCGCCCGGATCCCTCTGGAAACACCATATATTTT
CASSARPDPSGNTIYF
>TRBJ1-1|-|11|TRBV6-2/TRBV6-3|-
TGTGCCAGCGGGAGGGAGGAACCAGCTTTCTTT
CASGREEPAFF
>TRBJ1-1|TRBD1|14|TRBV5-6|few
TGTGCCAGCAGCTTGACAGGGGGGTGGACTGAAGCTTTCTTT
CASSLTGGWTEAFF
>TRBJ1-2|-|15|TRBV4-3|many
TGCGCCAGCAGCCAAGAATCGGACGCCGTCACGAGCTACACCTTC
CASSQESDAVTSYTF
>TRBJ2-2|-|14|TRBV7-9|few
TGTGCCAGCAGCAGAAGGGGGGACACCGGGGAGCTGTTTTTT
CASSRRGDTGELFF
>TRBJ2-1|-|12|TRBV3-1|few
TGTGCCAGCAGCCGAGCTAGCACTGAGCAGTTCTTC
CASSRASTEQFF
>TRBJ2-1|-|15|TRBV7-9|few
TGTGCCAGCACCTCTGAGAGGCCCTCCTACAATGAGCAGTTCTTC
CASTSERPSYNEQFF
>TRBJ2-5|-|14|TRBV7-2|-
TGTGCCAGCAGCTTAAGGTTCGGCTGGGAGACCCAGTACTTC
CASSLRFGWETQYF